The TCR beta chain described here comes from a study of blood T cell dynamics during melanoma immunotherapy. Study in general: Patients with metastatic melanoma got pembrolizumab or nivolumab-ipilimumab as first-line care.

Sample time point: pre-treatment baseline. Response was assessed by RECIST 1.1 at 12 weeks, except a couple of rapid progressors. Each bulk PBMC sample had roughly 350 ng DNA loaded. Some clones are missing from TCRdb's copy, which holds only in-frame ones; the method was immunoSEQ multiplex PCR. This sample has more than 6,000 clones, with 65% to 85% found just once. Germline CDR1 SGDLS, CDR2 YYNGEE. With 7 bases removed from V and 3 bases from J, the gap between germline ends came to 16 bases. The CDR3 has 15 amino acids. The material sequenced was blood, taken from a patient treated with checkpoint blockade. The receptor was derived from a human donor with melanoma. Some clones in this sample may be carry-over from other donors' samples. This chain uses TRBV9 with TRBJ2-2; D might be TRBD1 (6 bases). DNA for the CDR3: TGTGCCAGCGGCCACCGGGACACCGACACCGGGGAGCTGTTTTTT. Its protein is CASGHRDTDTGELFF.